This T cell receptor (beta chain) stems from a study of blood T cell repertoires in COVID-19. As for the study in general: COVID-19 samples from acute and convalescent phases originated in the United States, Italy and Spain.

Per germline, CDR1 SNHLY and CDR2 FYNNEI. The V end lost 1 base, the J end lost 6 bases, and 9 bases lay between the germline ends. This CDR3 spans 14 amino acids. Profiled with immunoSEQ multiplex PCR; TCRdb holds only in-frame clones, not every one. Among about 300,000 clones listed, around four fifths were seen once. Sequencing used peripheral blood. The chain uses TRBV2 and TRBJ2-2; no firm D call. This receptor was taken from a woman in her forties or fifties with acute or convalescent COVID-19. This CDR3 is CASSEVALAGELFF. CDR3 bases: TGTGCCAGCAGTGAAGTAGCCCTGGCCGGGGAGCTGTTTTTT.